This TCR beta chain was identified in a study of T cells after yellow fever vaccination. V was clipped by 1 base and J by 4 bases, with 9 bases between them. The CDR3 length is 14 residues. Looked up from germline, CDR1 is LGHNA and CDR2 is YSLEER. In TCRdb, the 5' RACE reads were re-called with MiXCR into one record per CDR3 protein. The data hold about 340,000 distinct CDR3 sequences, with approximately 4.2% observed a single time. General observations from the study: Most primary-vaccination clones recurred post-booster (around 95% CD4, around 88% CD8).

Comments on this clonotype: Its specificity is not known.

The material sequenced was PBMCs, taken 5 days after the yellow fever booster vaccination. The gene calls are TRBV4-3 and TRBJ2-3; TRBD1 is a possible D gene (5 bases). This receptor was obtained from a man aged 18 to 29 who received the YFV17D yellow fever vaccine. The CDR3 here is CASSQVAGPDTQYF. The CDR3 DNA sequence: TGCGCCAGCAGCCAAGTGGCAGGGCCAGATACGCAGTATTTT.